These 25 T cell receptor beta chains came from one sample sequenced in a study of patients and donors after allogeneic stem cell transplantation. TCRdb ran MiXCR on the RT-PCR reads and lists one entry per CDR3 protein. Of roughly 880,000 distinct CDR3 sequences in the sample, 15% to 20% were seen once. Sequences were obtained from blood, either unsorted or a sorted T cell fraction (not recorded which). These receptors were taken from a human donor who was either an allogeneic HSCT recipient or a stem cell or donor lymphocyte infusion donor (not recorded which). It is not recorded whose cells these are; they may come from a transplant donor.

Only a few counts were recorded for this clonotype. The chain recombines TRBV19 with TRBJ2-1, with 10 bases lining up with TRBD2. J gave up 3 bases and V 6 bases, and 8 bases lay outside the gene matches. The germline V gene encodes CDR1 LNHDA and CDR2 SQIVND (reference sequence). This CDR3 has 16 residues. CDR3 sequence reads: CASRAALAGVYNEQFF. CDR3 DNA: TGTGCCAGTAGAGCTGCCCTAGCGGGAGTCTACAATGAGCAGTTCTTC.

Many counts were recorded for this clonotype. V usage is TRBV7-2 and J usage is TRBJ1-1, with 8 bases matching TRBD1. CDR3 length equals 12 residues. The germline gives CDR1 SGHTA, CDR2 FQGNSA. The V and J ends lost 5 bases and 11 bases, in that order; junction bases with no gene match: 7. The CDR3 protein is CASSDPGQVAFF. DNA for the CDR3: TGTGCCAGCAGCGACCCGGGACAGGTGGCTTTCTTT.

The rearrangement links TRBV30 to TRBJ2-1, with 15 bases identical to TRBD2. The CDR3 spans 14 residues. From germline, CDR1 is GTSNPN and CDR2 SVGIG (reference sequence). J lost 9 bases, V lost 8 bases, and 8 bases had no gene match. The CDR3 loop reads CAPPGTSGGPEQFF. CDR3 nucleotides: TGTGCCCCCCCCGGGACTAGCGGGGGGCCTGAGCAGTTCTTC. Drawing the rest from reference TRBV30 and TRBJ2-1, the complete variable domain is SQTIHQWPATLVQPVGSPLSLECTVEGTSNPNLYWYRQAAGRGLQLLFYSVGIGQISSEVPQNLSASRPQDRQFILSSKKLLLSDSGFYLCAPPGTSGGPEQFFGPGTRLTVL.

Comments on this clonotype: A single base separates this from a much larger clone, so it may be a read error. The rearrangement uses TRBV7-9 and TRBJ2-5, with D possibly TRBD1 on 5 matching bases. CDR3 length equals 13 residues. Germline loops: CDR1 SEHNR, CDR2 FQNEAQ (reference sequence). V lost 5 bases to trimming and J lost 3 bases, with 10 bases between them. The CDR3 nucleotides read TGTGCCAGCAGCCCTGGGGCAGAAGAGACCCAGTACTTC. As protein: CASSPGAEETQYF.

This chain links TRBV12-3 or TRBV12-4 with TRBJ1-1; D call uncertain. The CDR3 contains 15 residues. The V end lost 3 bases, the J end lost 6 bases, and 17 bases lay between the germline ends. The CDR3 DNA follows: TGTGCCAGCAGTTTTCCCCAAAGTACGGTCCCTGAAGCTTTCTTT. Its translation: CASSFPQSTVPEAFF.

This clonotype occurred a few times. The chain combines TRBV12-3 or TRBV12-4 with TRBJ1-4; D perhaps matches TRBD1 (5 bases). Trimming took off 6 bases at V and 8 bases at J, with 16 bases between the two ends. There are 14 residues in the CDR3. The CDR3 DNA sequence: TGTGCCAGCAGCCCGGGACTCGCCAAGGAAAAACTGTTTTTT. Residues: CASSPGLAKEKLFF.

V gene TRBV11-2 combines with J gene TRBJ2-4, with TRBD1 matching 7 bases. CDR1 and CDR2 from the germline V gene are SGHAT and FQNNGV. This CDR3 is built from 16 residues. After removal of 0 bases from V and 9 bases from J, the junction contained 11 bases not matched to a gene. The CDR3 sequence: CASSLDNRGPLGIQYF. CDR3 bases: TGTGCCAGCAGCTTAGATAACAGGGGCCCACTTGGCATTCAGTACTTC.

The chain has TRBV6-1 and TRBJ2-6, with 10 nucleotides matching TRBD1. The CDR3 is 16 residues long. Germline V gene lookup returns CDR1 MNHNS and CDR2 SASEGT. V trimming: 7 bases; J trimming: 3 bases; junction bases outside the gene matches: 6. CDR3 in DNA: TGTGCCAGCACCGTGACAGGGGGCGGTGGGGCCAACGTCCTGACTTTC. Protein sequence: CASTVTGGGGANVLTF.

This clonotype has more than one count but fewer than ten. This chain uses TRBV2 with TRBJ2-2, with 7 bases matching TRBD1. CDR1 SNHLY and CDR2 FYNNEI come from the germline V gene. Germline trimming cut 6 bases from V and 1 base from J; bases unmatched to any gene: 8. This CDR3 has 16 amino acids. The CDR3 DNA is TGTGCCAGCAGGGTCAGGACAGGACAGAACACCGGGGAGCTGTTTTTT. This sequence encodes CASRVRTGQNTGELFF.

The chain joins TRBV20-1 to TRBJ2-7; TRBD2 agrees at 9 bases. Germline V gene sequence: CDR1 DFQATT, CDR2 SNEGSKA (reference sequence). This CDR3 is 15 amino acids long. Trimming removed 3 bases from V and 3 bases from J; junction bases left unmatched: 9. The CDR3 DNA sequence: TGCAGTGCTAGGAACCCCCTAGCGGGGTGCTACGAGCAGTACTTC. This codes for CSARNPLAGCYEQYF.

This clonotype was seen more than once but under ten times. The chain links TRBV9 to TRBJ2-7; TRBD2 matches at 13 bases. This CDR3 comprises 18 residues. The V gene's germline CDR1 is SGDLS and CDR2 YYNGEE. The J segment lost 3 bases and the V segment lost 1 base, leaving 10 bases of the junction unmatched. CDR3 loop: CASSVSVETSGGHYEQYF. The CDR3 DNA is TGTGCCAGCAGCGTAAGCGTGGAGACTAGCGGGGGGCACTACGAGCAGTACTTC.

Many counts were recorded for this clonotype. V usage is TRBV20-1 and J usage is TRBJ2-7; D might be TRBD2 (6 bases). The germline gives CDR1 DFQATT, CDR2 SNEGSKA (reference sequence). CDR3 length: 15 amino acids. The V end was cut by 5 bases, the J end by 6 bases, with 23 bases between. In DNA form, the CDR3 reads TGCAGTGCTCTTCCTAAGCCCCGGGACTCACGCGAGCAGTACTTC. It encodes CSALPKPRDSREQYF.

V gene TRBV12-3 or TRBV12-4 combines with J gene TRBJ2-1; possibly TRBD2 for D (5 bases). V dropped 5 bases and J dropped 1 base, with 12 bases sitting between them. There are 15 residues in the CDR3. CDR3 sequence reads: CASSPLADSYNEQFF. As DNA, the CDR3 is TGTGCCAGCAGTCCTCTAGCTGATTCCTACAATGAGCAGTTCTTC.

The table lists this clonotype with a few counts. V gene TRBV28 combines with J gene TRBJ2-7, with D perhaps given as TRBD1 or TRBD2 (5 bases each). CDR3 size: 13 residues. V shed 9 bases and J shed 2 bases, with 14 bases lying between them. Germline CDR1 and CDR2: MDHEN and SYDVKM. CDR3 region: CASYTGAPYEQYF. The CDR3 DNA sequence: TGTGCCAGTTACACCGGGGCCCCCTACGAGCAGTACTTC.

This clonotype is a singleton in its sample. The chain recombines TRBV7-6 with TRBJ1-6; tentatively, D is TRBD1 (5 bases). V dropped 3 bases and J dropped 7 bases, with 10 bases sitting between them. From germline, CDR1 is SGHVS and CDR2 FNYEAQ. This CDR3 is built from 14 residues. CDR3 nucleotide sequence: TGTGCCAGCAGCTTCGGGGGGATGAATTCACCCCTCCACTTT. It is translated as CASSFGGMNSPLHF.

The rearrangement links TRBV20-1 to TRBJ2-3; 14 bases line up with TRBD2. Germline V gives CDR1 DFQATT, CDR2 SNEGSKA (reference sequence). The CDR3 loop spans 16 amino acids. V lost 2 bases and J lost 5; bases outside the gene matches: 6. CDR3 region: CSARPRLAGGRDTQYF. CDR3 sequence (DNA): TGCAGTGCTAGACCCCGACTAGCGGGAGGGAGAGATACGCAGTATTTT.

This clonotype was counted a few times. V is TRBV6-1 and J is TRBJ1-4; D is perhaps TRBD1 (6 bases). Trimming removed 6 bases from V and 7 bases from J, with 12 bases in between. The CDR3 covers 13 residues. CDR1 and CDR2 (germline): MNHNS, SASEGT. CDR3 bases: TGTGCCAGCAGAAGGACAGTTGGTGAAAAACTGTTTTTT. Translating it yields CASRRTVGEKLFF.

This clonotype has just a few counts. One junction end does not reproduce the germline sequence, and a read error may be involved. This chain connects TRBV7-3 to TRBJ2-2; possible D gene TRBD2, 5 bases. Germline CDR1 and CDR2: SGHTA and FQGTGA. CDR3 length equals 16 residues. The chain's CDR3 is CASSLIGGANTGELFF. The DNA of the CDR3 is TGTGCCAGCAGCTTAATAGGCGGAGCCAACACCGGGGAGTTGTTTTTT.

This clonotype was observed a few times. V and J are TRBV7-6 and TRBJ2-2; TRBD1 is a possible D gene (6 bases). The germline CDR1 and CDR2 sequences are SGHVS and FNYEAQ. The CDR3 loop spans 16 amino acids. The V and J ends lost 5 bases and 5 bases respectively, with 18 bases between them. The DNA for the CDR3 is TGTGCCAGCAGCATAGACAGGTGGGGGCGGACCGGGGAGCTGTTTTTT. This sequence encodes CASSIDRWGRTGELFF.

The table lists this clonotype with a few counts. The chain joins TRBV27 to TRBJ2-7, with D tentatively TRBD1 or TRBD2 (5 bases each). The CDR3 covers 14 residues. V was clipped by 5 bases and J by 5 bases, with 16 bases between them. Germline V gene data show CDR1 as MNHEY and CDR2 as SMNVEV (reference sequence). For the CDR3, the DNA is TGTGCCAGCAGTAAAACTGACCGGGGCGACGAGCAGTACTTC. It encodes CASSKTDRGDEQYF.

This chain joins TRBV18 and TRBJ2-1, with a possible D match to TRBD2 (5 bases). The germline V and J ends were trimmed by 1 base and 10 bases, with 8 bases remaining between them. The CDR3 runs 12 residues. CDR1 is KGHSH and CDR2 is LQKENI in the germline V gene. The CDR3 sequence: CASSPLASEQFF. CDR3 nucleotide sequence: TGTGCCAGCTCACCACTGGCTAGCGAGCAGTTCTTC. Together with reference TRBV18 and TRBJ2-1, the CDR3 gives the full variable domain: NAGVMQNPRHLVRRRGQEARLRCSPMKGHSHVYWYRQLPEEGLKFMVYLQKENIIDESGMPKERFSAEFPKEGPSILRIQQVVRGDSAAYFCASSPLASEQFFGPGTRLTVL.

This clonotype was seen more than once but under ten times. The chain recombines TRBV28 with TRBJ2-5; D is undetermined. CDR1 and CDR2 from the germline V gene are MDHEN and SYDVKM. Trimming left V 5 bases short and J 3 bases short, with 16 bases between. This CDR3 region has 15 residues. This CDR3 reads CASSAPVPGKETQYF. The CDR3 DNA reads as TGTGCCAGCAGTGCACCTGTCCCGGGTAAAGAGACCCAGTACTTC.

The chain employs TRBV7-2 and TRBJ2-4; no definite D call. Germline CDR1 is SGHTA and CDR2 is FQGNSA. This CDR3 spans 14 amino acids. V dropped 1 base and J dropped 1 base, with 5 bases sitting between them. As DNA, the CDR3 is TGTGCCAGCAGCTTAGGGATGGCCAAAAACATTCAGTACTTC. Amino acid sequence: CASSLGMAKNIQYF.

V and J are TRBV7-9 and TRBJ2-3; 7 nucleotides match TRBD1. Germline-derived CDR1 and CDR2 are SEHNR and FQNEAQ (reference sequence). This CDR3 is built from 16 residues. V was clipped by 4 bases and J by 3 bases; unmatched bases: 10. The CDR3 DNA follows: TGTGCCAGCAGCTCAGGCGACAGGGAAGAGACAGATACGCAGTATTTT. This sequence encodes CASSSGDREETDTQYF.

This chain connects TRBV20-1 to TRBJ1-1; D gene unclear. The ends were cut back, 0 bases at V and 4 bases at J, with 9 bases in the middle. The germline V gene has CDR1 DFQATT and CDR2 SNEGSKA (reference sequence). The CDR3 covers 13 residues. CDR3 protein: CSARDIRGTEAFF. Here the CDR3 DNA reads TGCAGTGCTAGAGATATCCGGGGCACTGAAGCTTTCTTT.